Here is one T cell receptor beta chain with its context. Its antigen is still unknown. These data belong to a study of cytomegalovirus exposure and HLA in healthy donors. Study-level findings and limits: The tendency of first-cohort TCR clusters to co-occur in the 110 or so validation repertoires emerged from a later analysis. Most TCR sequences were rare, but some public TCRs occurred in many donors.

Profiling relied on immunoSEQ multiplex PCR, and the TCRdb table lists in-frame clones only, not all of them. The repertoire consists of around 140,000 clones, with 89% occurring once and the leading ten covering about 1.2%. Germline CDR1 is SGHRS and CDR2 is YFSETQ. The CDR3 extends over 15 amino acids. V was pared by 0 bases and J by 3 bases, with 10 bases between. Specimen: PBMCs. The chain recombines TRBV5-1 with TRBJ2-1; D might be TRBD1 (5 bases). This clonotype was sampled from a woman between 18 and 30 years old in good health and CMV-seronegative. The CDR3, as DNA: TGCGCCAGCAGCTTGGGGCAGGGTGGCTACAATGAGCAGTTCTTC. Translation: CASSLGQGGYNEQFF.